The 25 T cell receptor beta chains in this list originate from one sample, sequenced in a study of CD8+CD57+ T cells in acquired aplastic anemia. In patients chosen for sequencing, flow cytometry had shown CD8+CD57+ cell expansion. TCR beta VDJ and CDR3 profiling used genomic DNA as template. TCRdb re-called the reads with MiXCR, one entry per CDR3 protein. The sample contains 160,000 or so distinct CDR3 sequences, around 48% of which appear only once. The specimen was sorted CD4+, CD8+, or CD8+CD57+ T cells (not recorded which) from PBMCs. These receptors all stem from a human donor with aplastic anemia.

This clonotype has at least ten counts. The CDR3 DNA reads as TGTGCCAGCAGCTTTCGGACAGACGCGAACACCGGGGAGCTGTTTTTT. Protein: CASSFRTDANTGELFF. The chain is built from TRBV11-2 and TRBJ2-2; a weak D match, TRBD1 (6 bases). This CDR3 region has 16 residues. Germline CDR1 SGHAT, CDR2 FQNNGV. Trimming left V 3 bases short and J 0 bases short, with 11 bases between.

This clonotype was recorded many times. The CDR3 reads CATSDWSSTDTQYF. CDR3 coding DNA: TGTGCCACCAGTGATTGGTCTAGCACAGATACGCAGTATTTT. V is TRBV24-1 and J is TRBJ2-3, with no clear D. The CDR3 is made up of 14 amino acids. The ends were cut back, 2 bases at V and 0 bases at J, with 5 bases in the middle. Per the germline V gene, CDR1 is KGHDR and CDR2 is SFDVKD.

Comments on this clonotype: This may arise from a read error, as a much more abundant clone is one base away. This chain connects TRBV6-1 to TRBJ1-1; no firm D call. Germline CDR1 and CDR2: MNHNS and SASEGT. Trimming removed 4 bases from V and 0 bases from J, with 3 bases in between. CDR3 size: 12 residues. CDR3 nucleotides: TGTGCCAGCAGTGCATTGAACACTGAAGCTTTCTTT. Protein product: CASSALNTEAFF.

This clonotype was picked up many times. This chain links TRBV2 with TRBJ1-5; D ambiguous. The V gene's germline CDR1 is SNHLY and CDR2 FYNNEI. The CDR3 consists of 13 residues. V shed 8 bases and J shed 0 bases, with 8 bases lying between them. The CDR3 loop is CASLGDSNQPQHF. DNA of the CDR3: TGTGCCAGCCTAGGCGATAGCAATCAGCCCCAGCATTTT. Full variable domain (remainder filled in from reference TRBV2 and TRBJ1-5): EPEVTQTPSHQVTQMGQEVILRCVPISNHLYFYWYRQILGQKVEFLVSFYNNEISEKSEIFDDQFSVERPDGSNFTLKIRSTKLEDSAMYFCASLGDSNQPQHFGDGTRLSIL.

This clonotype was seen more than once but under ten times. The V and J genes are TRBV24-1 and TRBJ2-2, with a weak D call TRBD1 (5 bases). Germline V CDR1 and CDR2: KGHDR, SFDVKD. V shed 1 base and J shed 1 base, with 9 bases lying between them. The CDR3 sequence is 16 residues long. This chain's CDR3 is CATSDLSGLNTGELFF. The DNA for the CDR3 is TGTGCCACCAGTGATTTATCAGGGCTGAACACCGGGGAGCTGTTTTTT.

Only a few counts were recorded for this clonotype. This chain joins TRBV9 and TRBJ1-2, with D unclear. Germline assignment: CDR1 SGDLS and CDR2 YYNGEE. V shed 0 bases and J shed 6 bases, with 6 bases lying between them. The CDR3 spans 12 residues. This CDR3 is CASSVDANGYTF. In nucleotides, the CDR3 is TGTGCCAGCAGCGTAGATGCCAATGGCTACACCTTC.

This chain joins TRBV19 and TRBJ2-4; D is tentatively TRBD1 or TRBD2 (6 bases each). Between the trimmed V and J ends, which lost 5 bases and 8 bases, there was a span of 10 bases. Germline V CDR1 and CDR2: LNHDA, SQIVND (reference sequence). This CDR3 has 12 amino acids. The CDR3 DNA sequence: TGTGCCAGTAGTCCGGGGGCGGACATTCAGTACTTC. Its translation: CASSPGADIQYF.

The rearrangement links TRBV10-3 to TRBJ2-7; D may correspond to TRBD1 or TRBD2 (5 bases each). This CDR3 is 15 amino acids long. V was pared by 1 base and J by 0 bases, with 10 bases between. Looked up from germline, CDR1 is ENHRY and CDR2 is SYGVKD. The CDR3 coding sequence is TGTGCCATCAGTGAGTTGACGGGGCCCTCCTACGAGCAGTACTTC. Its protein is CAISELTGPSYEQYF.

This chain joins TRBV15 and TRBJ2-1; 13 bases align to TRBD2. The CDR3 consists of 16 residues. The germline gives CDR1 LNHNV, CDR2 YYDKDF (reference sequence). Trimming took 6 bases from V and 7 from J; bases not matched to a gene: 9. The CDR3 here is CATRLTSGGAGNEQFF. The CDR3 DNA reads as TGTGCCACCAGACTCACTAGCGGGGGGGCCGGGAATGAGCAGTTCTTC.

Ten or more counts support this clonotype. The rearrangement joins TRBV29-1 to TRBJ1-2, with TRBD1 identical over 7 bases. V shed 5 bases and J 4 bases; nucleotides not matched to a gene: 7. In germline, CDR1 is SQVTM, CDR2 ANQGSEA. There are 13 residues in the CDR3. The CDR3 here is CSVRQGGIYGYTF. In DNA, the CDR3 is TGCAGCGTTCGACAGGGTGGGATCTATGGCTACACCTTC.

Remarks on this clonotype: This could be a read error, since a much larger clone is one nucleotide away. The V call is TRBV10-3, the J call TRBJ1-1; D uncertain. Germline CDR1 reads ENHRY; CDR2 reads SYGVKD. V was shortened by 5 bases and J by 3 bases, with 7 bases between the two germline ends. This CDR3 is built from 12 residues. CDR3 amino acids: CAISSADTEAFF. CDR3 DNA sequence: TGTGCCATCAGTTCAGCGGACACTGAAGCTTTCTTT.

The genes are TRBV7-6 and TRBJ1-1, with D uncertain. The CDR3 loop spans 12 amino acids. Trimming pared 5 bases from V and 4 bases from J, leaving 8 bases between. Looked up from germline, CDR1 is SGHVS and CDR2 is FNYEAQ. The CDR3 bases are TGTGCCAGCAGCGACACCGGCACTGAAGCTTTCTTT. Translating it yields CASSDTGTEAFF.

The V and J genes are TRBV7-9 and TRBJ2-5; D not resolved. This CDR3 contains 13 residues. V shed 1 base and J shed 7 bases, with 10 bases lying between them. Germline V CDR1 and CDR2: SEHNR, FQNEAQ (reference sequence). The chain's CDR3 is CASSLGLDGTQYF. The CDR3 DNA sequence: TGTGCCAGCAGCTTAGGGCTAGACGGGACCCAGTACTTC.

There are a few counts of this clonotype. The rearrangement uses TRBV29-1 and TRBJ1-1; D is unclear. Germline V lookup: CDR1 SQVTM, CDR2 ANQGSEA. Deletions cut 5 bases from V and 1 base from J, with 5 bases between. The CDR3 length is 11 residues. CDR3 amino acids: CSVRENTEAFF. In DNA form, the CDR3 reads TGCAGCGTTCGAGAGAACACTGAAGCTTTCTTT. The full variable domain, in which reference TRBV29-1 and TRBJ1-1 provide the parts outside the CDR3, is SAVISQKPSRDICQRGTSLTIQCQVDSQVTMMFWYRQQPGQSLTLIATANQGSEATYESGFVIDKFPISRPNLTFSTLTVSNMSPEDSSIYLCSVRENTEAFFGQGTRLTVV.

This chain connects TRBV19 to TRBJ2-2, with D maybe TRBD1 (6 bases). The CDR3 contains 16 residues. The V gene's germline CDR1 is LNHDA and CDR2 SQIVND (reference sequence). Trimming removed 5 bases at V and 1 base at J, with 14 bases between. CDR3 amino acids: CASSDAGTLNTGELFF. CDR3 bases: TGTGCCAGTAGTGACGCCGGGACACTGAACACCGGGGAGCTGTTTTTT.

This clonotype was recorded at least ten times. The chain joins TRBV7-9 to TRBJ2-7; weak D call: TRBD2 (5 bases). The V gene's germline CDR1 is SEHNR and CDR2 FQNEAQ (reference sequence). This CDR3 has 13 amino acids. V was pared by 1 base and J by 7 bases, with 11 bases between. The CDR3 protein is CASSLVSELEQYF. CDR3 sequence (DNA): TGTGCCAGCAGCTTAGTTAGCGAGCTGGAGCAGTACTTC.

This clonotype came up many times. The chain joins TRBV6-1 to TRBJ1-4; D call uncertain. From germline, CDR1 is MNHNS and CDR2 SASEGT. V lost 8 bases and J 6 bases, leaving 13 bases between the germline ends. The CDR3 covers 13 residues. The CDR3 reads CASEGVTDEKLFF. CDR3 coding DNA: TGTGCCAGCGAAGGCGTTACGGATGAAAAACTGTTTTTT.

The chain recombines TRBV19 with TRBJ2-5; 7 bases match TRBD1. Germline V gene data show CDR1 as LNHDA and CDR2 as SQIVND (reference sequence). V lost 6 bases, J lost 2 bases, and 3 bases stayed unmatched. The CDR3 consists of 13 residues. CDR3 DNA sequence: TGTGCCAGTAGGGAGACAGGGCAAGAGACCCAGTACTTC. Protein sequence: CASRETGQETQYF.

There are many counts of this clonotype. The chain uses TRBV7-9 and TRBJ2-7; D assignment may be TRBD1 or TRBD2 (5 bases each). Trimming stripped 3 bases from V and 1 base from J, with 13 bases between. Germline loops: CDR1 SEHNR, CDR2 FQNEAQ (reference sequence). The CDR3 has 15 residues. CDR3 protein: CASSFRGATSYEQYF. The CDR3 bases are TGTGCCAGCAGCTTCAGAGGGGCCACTTCCTACGAGCAGTACTTC.

For this clonotype: This may arise from a read error, as a much more abundant clone is one base away. This is likely a read error, given that the CDR3 carries no conserved phenylalanine or tryptophan at its end. This rearrangement joins TRBV3-1 to TRBJ2-5; 11 positions agree with TRBD2. Trimming removed 1 base from V and 5 bases from J; junction bases left unmatched: 3. The CDR3 covers 15 residues. CDR1 and CDR2 (germline): LGHDT, YNNKEL (reference sequence). CDR3 in amino acids: CASSQVAGGRETQYL. CDR3 DNA sequence: TGTGCCAGCAGCCAAGTAGCGGGGGGGCGCGAGACCCAGTACCTC.

This clonotype was seen many times. The chain combines TRBV7-3 with TRBJ1-2; TRBD1 agrees at 11 bases. The CDR3 loop spans 16 amino acids. The V gene's germline CDR1 is SGHTA and CDR2 FQGTGA. V trimming: 1 base; J trimming: 2 bases; junction bases outside the gene matches: 3. CDR3 loop: CASSLRTGGGNYGYTF. CDR3 DNA: TGTGCCAGCAGCTTAAGGACAGGGGGCGGGAACTATGGCTACACCTTC.

The chain uses TRBV25-1 and TRBJ2-1; 12 bases are a match to TRBD2. CDR3 size: 17 residues. With 0 bases clipped from V and 4 bases from J, the junction kept 4 bases outside the gene matches. CDR1 MGHDK and CDR2 SYGVNS come from the germline V gene. In nucleotides, the CDR3 is TGTGCCAGCAGTGAATATCACCTAGCGGGAGGGTACAATGAGCAGTTCTTC. Its translation: CASSEYHLAGGYNEQFF.

This clonotype was observed at least ten times. J is TRBJ1-1 and V is TRBV2; D unresolved. Germline CDR1 is SNHLY and CDR2 is FYNNEI. V was pared by 6 bases and J by 0 bases, with 11 bases between. The CDR3 covers 14 residues. CDR3 region: CASRVDGVNTEAFF. The CDR3 DNA reads TGTGCCAGCAGGGTGGACGGGGTGAACACTGAAGCTTTCTTT.

The rearrangement joins TRBV15 to TRBJ1-6; D not certain. This CDR3 contains 13 residues. Deletions cut 1 base from V and 6 bases from J, with 4 bases between. Germline-derived CDR1 and CDR2 are LNHNV and YYDKDF (reference sequence). Written as DNA, the CDR3 is TGTGCCACCAGCAGAGGGGGTAATTCACCCCTCCACTTT. This encodes CATSRGGNSPLHF.

V is TRBV11-2 and J is TRBJ2-7; D tentatively fits TRBD1 or TRBD2 (5 bases each). V lost 5 bases and J 7 bases, leaving 12 bases between the germline ends. The CDR3 is 12 residues long. CDR1 and CDR2 from the germline V gene are SGHAT and FQNNGV. The CDR3 DNA reads as TGTGCCAGCAGCCCCGGGGACCGGGAGCAGTACTTC. Residues: CASSPGDREQYF.